Following are 8 T cell receptor beta chains from one sample sequenced in a study of response to subunit inactivated influenza vaccine. TCRdb re-called the RT-PCR reads with MiXCR, one entry per CDR3 protein. The sample carries 610,000 or so distinct CDR3 sequences, 13% to 15% recorded once. The specimen comprised PBMCs from blood, sampled 12 days after vaccination. The receptors originated from a man aged 50 to 59 who received an inactivated influenza vaccine.

This clonotype was counted many times. The genes are TRBV12-3 or TRBV12-4 and TRBJ2-1, with TRBD1 as a possible D gene (5 bases). The CDR3 spans 16 residues. V lost 2 bases to trimming and J lost 0 bases, with 11 bases between them. In DNA, the CDR3 is TGTGCCAGCAGTTTAAGGGGCTACCGCTCCTACAATGAGCAGTTCTTC. Translation: CASSLRGYRSYNEQFF.

This clonotype was observed a few times. This chain links TRBV2 with TRBJ2-1; D not certain. The CDR3 covers 15 residues. The V end lost 4 bases, the J end lost 0 bases, and 10 bases lay between the germline ends. Looked up from germline, CDR1 is SNHLY and CDR2 is FYNNEI. CDR3 coding DNA: TGTGCCAGCAGTGCACCGGGTTACTCCTACAATGAGCAGTTCTTC. It yields the protein CASSAPGYSYNEQFF.

V usage is TRBV7-2 and J usage is TRBJ1-1, with D maybe TRBD1 (6 bases). V gave up 5 bases and J gave up 3 bases, with 10 bases separating them. CDR1 and CDR2 from the germline V gene are SGHTA and FQGNSA. This CDR3 contains 13 residues. The CDR3 nucleotides read TGTGCCAGCAGCGTTACAGGGTACACTGAAGCTTTCTTT. It specifies CASSVTGYTEAFF.

The chain carries TRBV12-3 or TRBV12-4 and TRBJ1-6; weak D call: TRBD1 (6 bases). The CDR3 is 14 amino acids. Deletions cut 2 bases from V and 8 bases from J, with 10 bases between. CDR3 sequence: CASSLSGVYSPLHF. The CDR3 coding sequence is TGTGCCAGCAGTTTATCAGGGGTCTATTCACCCCTCCACTTT.

A word on this clonotype: A read error may produce the germline difference seen at one junction end. This rearrangement joins TRBV20-1 to TRBJ2-7; 7 nucleotides align to TRBD1. Germline V CDR1 and CDR2: DFQATT, SNEGSKA (reference sequence). The CDR3 is made up of 14 amino acids. For the CDR3, the DNA is TGCAGTGCTAGAGGTTCAGGGGGAGCCTACGAGCTGTACTTC. Amino acids: CSARGSGGAYELYF.

The chain links TRBV20-1 to TRBJ2-5; D ambiguous. Trimming removed 0 bases at V and 6 bases at J, with 14 bases between. Germline V CDR1 and CDR2: DFQATT, SNEGSKA (reference sequence). The CDR3 consists of 14 residues. CDR3 region: CSARDGLDRQTQYF. CDR3 DNA sequence: TGCAGTGCTAGAGATGGGCTGGACCGTCAGACCCAGTACTTC.

This clonotype was seen only a few times. The genes are TRBV9 and TRBJ1-1, with D perhaps matching TRBD1 (5 bases). Per germline, CDR1 SGDLS and CDR2 YYNGEE. V lost 8 bases, J lost 4 bases, and 15 bases lay in between. The CDR3 is 13 amino acids. The CDR3 DNA reads TGTGCCAGTCAACCCCCTAGGGGCACTGAAGCTTTCTTT. This encodes CASQPPRGTEAFF.

The chain couples TRBV24-1 to TRBJ1-5, with TRBD1 matching over 9 bases. Trimming removed 6 bases from V and 6 bases from J; junction bases left unmatched: 8. Germline V gene lookup returns CDR1 KGHDR and CDR2 SFDVKD. The CDR3 contains 15 residues. CDR3 nucleotides: TGTGCCACCAGTTCCGGGACAGGGTTCTTTCAGCCCCAGCATTTT. Translated: CATSSGTGFFQPQHF.